Sequencing of this T cell receptor (beta chain) was carried out in a study of identical twins (dated by TCRdb to 2015 to 2016). Regarding the complete study: The study deep-sequenced TCR alpha and beta repertoires from monozygotic twins, unrelated adults of various ages and cord blood to test whether fetal clonotypes persist. Replicate twin experiments were performed at different times using different library preparation protocols to rule out contamination. Study-wide findings and limitations: Abundant cord blood beta clonotypes carried fewer insertions; young adult naive repertoires showed a weaker similar trend, while memory repertoires showed none. In monozygotic twins, recombination models systematically underestimated out-of-frame TCR alpha sharing, but the models matched the sharing seen between unrelated individuals. Zero-insertion analyses could be partly confounded by invariant T cells such as MAIT and iNKT, although diverse VJ usage argued against such confounding for most clonotypes. Compared with coincidental sharing between unrelated individuals, out-of-frame TCR alpha sequences shared between twins showed an excess of sequences with low generation probability. Because the same donors could not be followed over many years, conclusions were based on cross-sectional statistical analysis. In beta out-of-frame sequences, excess twin sharing was weaker, because having fewer shared sequences lowered the signal-to-noise ratio.

Only healthy Caucasian donors were included. The twin cohort consisted of three pairs of female monozygotic twins, all aged roughly 18 to 30 years. Positive isolation kits from Invitrogen were used to isolate the CD4+ and CD8+ T cell populations. CDR1 LGHDT and CDR2 YNNKEL are derived from the germline V gene (reference sequence). Including cysteine and phenylalanine, the CDR3 has 15 amino acids. The DNA shown is the 45-base CDR3, in frame from base 1. Trimming accounts for 2 bases at V and 6 bases at J, while the number of junction bases matched to no gene is 4. About this clonotype itself: Its recognized antigen is unknown. No base quality information exists; no much larger clone differs at one position.

Libraries were made using 5' RACE. Sequenced using an Illumina HiSeq 2000. Template switching introduced a universal primer binding site; the final cDNA contained a unique molecular identifier, enabling accurate counting of TCR cDNA molecules. Specific primers in the conserved constant-segment region were used to synthesize first-strand cDNA for the TCR alpha and beta chains. Each cDNA library was double barcoded, with a SMART-Mk sample barcode plus Illumina barcodes, to control for contamination. Two successive PCR steps introduced TruSeq adapter sequences along with Illumina sample barcodes. The Illumina HiSeq platform was used with custom primers to sequence TCR alpha and beta cDNA libraries. From the authors' description of their analysis: MiGEC was used to process raw reads and extract unique molecular identifiers, and MiXCR was used to find CDR3 positions. Recombination models were inferred per individual with the repgenHMM and IGoR tools using an EM algorithm. The tcR package in R was used for shared clonotype analysis, with sharing normalized by the product of cloneset sizes. Out-of-frame nonproductive sequences were analyzed to study raw recombination free of thymic and clonal selection effects. Starting from the raw public reads, TCRdb applied fastp trimming at Q25, assembled clones with MiXCR and retained in-frame beta chains. Each entry is one CDR3 protein sequence, shown with its most common DNA and genes. These V and J calls are TCRdb output, not the study's own analysis. A total of roughly 190,000 distinct CDR3 sequences appear in this sample, roughly 15% of them only once. In total, the top ten clones hold over 35% of the sample.

These data were also reused for a study on T cells expressing NK-cell markers. From the second report: TCR beta-chain repertoires were profiled in sorted CD3+CD56+NKG2C+, CD3+CD56+NKG2C- and CD3+CD56-NKG2C+ T-cell subsets from several donors. Seven of the eight sequenced donors were HCMV-seropositive and one was HCMV-seronegative. To restrict sorting to alphabetaTCR-expressing T cells, an anti-gammadeltaTCR antibody was added in several experiments. In roughly six donors, the dominant CD3+CD56+NKG2C+ clonotypes ranked among the top 10 CD8+ clonotypes, making up 1.0-7.0% of CD8+ T cells. Those dominant clonotypes were again the most abundant among CD3+CD56-NKG2C+ cells in several donors, at roughly 28.3-65%. Whether the expanded NKG2C-expressing T cell clones were specific for HCMV antigens remained unclear. All eight donors whose samples were sequenced were randomly selected healthy volunteers, three of them men and five women. HCMV serostatus was determined by detecting HCMV-specific IgG in serum with a commercial ELISA kit. MIGEC was used to demultiplex reads and group reads by UMI, and MiTCR was used to assemble and quantify clonotypes. To exclude erroneous sequences, any TCR cDNA sequence not supported by at least two reads was discarded. The tcR package was used for downstream repertoire analysis, and clonotypes were matched between fractions using CDR3 nucleotide sequence together with V segment. VDJmatch was used to annotate antigen specificity against VDJdb, with one amino acid substitution in CDR3 permitted.

The chain couples TRBV3-1 to TRBJ2-2; TRBD2 agrees with 9 junctional bases. Sequenced sample: CD8+ T cells sorted from blood. The source is a woman in her late teens or twenties in good health. The CDR3 amino acid sequence is: CASSQSGLASGELFF. DNA sequence: TGTGCCAGCAGCCAATCGGGACTAGCATCCGGGGAGCTGTTTTTT.